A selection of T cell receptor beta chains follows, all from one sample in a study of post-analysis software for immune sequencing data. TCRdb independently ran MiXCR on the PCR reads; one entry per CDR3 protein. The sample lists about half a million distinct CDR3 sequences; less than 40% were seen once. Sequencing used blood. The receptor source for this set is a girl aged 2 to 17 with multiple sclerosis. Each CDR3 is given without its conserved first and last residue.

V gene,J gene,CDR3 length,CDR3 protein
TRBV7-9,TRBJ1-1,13,ASSSPGTGGTEAF
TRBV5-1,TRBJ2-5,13,ASSNALAGRETQY
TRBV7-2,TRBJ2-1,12,ASKQYPAYNEQF
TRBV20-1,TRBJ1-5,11,SAVQGEHQPQH
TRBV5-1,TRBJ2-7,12,ASSIGTGSYEQY
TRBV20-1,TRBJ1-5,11,SASWGVHQPQH
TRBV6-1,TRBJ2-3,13,ASSDETPAHRTQY
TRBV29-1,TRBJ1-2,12,SVEGFGIKGGYT
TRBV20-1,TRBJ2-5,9,SGGGEETQY
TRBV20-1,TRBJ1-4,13,SARDLGQGHEKLF
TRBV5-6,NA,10,ASSIYSYEQY
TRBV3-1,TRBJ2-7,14,ASSPRQVRSSYEQY
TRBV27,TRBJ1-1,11,ASTTGANTEAF
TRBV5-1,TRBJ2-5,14,ASSPSSGRVQETQY
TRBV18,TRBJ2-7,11,ASSPTASYEQY
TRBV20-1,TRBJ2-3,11,SASSGGSDTQY
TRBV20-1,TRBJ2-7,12,SVSHYRGSYEQY
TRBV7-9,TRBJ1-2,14,ASSSRGTAGDYGYT
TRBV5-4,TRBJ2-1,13,ATKMSQATYNEQF
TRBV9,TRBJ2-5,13,ASSQSGWERETQY
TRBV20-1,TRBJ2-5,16,SASPYTWTSGDQETQY
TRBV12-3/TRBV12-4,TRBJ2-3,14,ASSRPSGVRTDTQY
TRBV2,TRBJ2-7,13,ASSEGTAYSYEQY
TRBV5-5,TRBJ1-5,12,ASSLGGQGQPQH
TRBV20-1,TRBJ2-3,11,SARVGITDTQY
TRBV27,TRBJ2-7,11,ACRENYSHEQY
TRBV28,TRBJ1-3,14,ASSSLGTGGTDTIY